This T cell receptor (beta chain) was recorded in a study of blood T cells in healthy people across ages. With respect to this clonotype: Its antigen is not known.

Study-level findings and limits: Researchers said unsorted PBMCs prevented a conclusive naive versus antigen-experienced comparison. A roughly linear fall in TCR beta diversity per million T cells was seen with increasing age.

A second PCR, run for about 7 to 12 cycles, used a sample-barcoded 5' primer plus a J-beta primer mix. A minimum of 2.5 million CDR3-containing paired-end reads was obtained for each sample. TCRdb fed the 5' RACE reads into MiXCR, producing one record per CDR3 protein. The table lists 650,000 to 1,000,000 distinct CDR3 sequences, about 37% of them singletons. Material for sequencing was blood. This receptor was obtained from a man aged 18 to 29 in good health.

The CDR3 sequence is CATRTGDDVAKNIQYF. The DNA of the CDR3 is TGTGCCACCAGGACAGGCGATGACGTAGCCAAAAACATTCAGTACTTC. V gene TRBV21-1 combines with J gene TRBJ2-4; no DNA check was done on the table's D call, TRBD1. TRBV21-1 is a pseudogene locus. The CDR3 has 16 amino acids.